A single sample is the source of the 24 T cell receptor beta chains below, sequenced in a study of graft-versus-host responses after intestinal transplantation. Profiled with immunoSEQ multiplex PCR; TCRdb holds only in-frame clones, not every one. The table lists under 20,000 clones, roughly nine tenths of them singletons. Source: PBMCs, taken more than 220 days after intestinal transplant. Source of these receptors: a human patient who received an intestinal transplant, so some T cells may come from the graft donor.

This chain uses TRBV29-1 with TRBJ2-6; tentative D call: TRBD1 (6 bases). Germline CDR1 reads SQVTM; CDR2 reads ANQGSEA. Trimming removed 6 bases at V and 4 bases at J, with 19 bases between. The CDR3 is made up of 16 amino acids. CDR3 in amino acids: CSVLPQGRTGANVLTF. CDR3 coding DNA: TGCAGCGTCCTCCCGCAGGGGCGCACCGGGGCCAACGTCCTGACTTTC. Based on the CDR3 plus reference TRBV29-1 and TRBJ2-6, the full variable domain is SAVISQKPSRDICQRGTSLTIQCQVDSQVTMMFWYRQQPGQSLTLIATANQGSEATYESGFVIDKFPISRPNLTFSTLTVSNMSPEDSSIYLCSVLPQGRTGANVLTFGAGSRLTVL.

The chain couples TRBV20-1 to TRBJ1-1; no reliable D call. V was shortened by 6 bases and J by 10 bases, with 15 bases between the two germline ends. The CDR3 extends over 11 amino acids. CDR1 is DFQATT and CDR2 is SNEGSKA in the germline V gene (reference sequence). Here the CDR3 DNA reads TGCAGTGCCCAACGACCCCTAGGAGCTTTCTTT. It translates to CSAQRPLGAFF.

This chain links TRBV10-3 with TRBJ1-1; weak D call: TRBD1 (5 bases). Germline loops: CDR1 ENHRY, CDR2 SYGVKD. The CDR3 has 15 residues. The V end lost 0 bases, the J end lost 0 bases, and 8 bases lay between the germline ends. CDR3 in DNA: TGTGCCATCAGTGAGTCGACAGCCATGAACACTGAAGCTTTCTTT. Translation gives CAISESTAMNTEAFF.

The chain links TRBV4-1 to TRBJ2-5; 8 bases map to TRBD2. Germline V gives CDR1 MGHRA, CDR2 YSYEKL. The junction had 1 base not matched to a gene; V was cut back by 1 base and J by 3 bases. This CDR3 spans 14 amino acids. CDR3 bases: TGCGCCAGCAGCCAAGCGGGGGGGGAAGAGACCCAGTACTTC. Amino acid sequence: CASSQAGGEETQYF.

This chain links TRBV27 with TRBJ1-2; the match to TRBD1 covers 9 bases. The CDR3 sequence is 14 residues long. The V and J ends lost 5 bases and 3 bases, in that order; junction bases with no gene match: 4. Germline V gene data show CDR1 as MNHEY and CDR2 as SMNVEV (reference sequence). CDR3 in amino acids: CASSPDRGHYGYTF. The DNA for the CDR3 is TGTGCCAGCAGTCCGGACAGGGGCCACTATGGCTACACCTTC.

The sample holds a few counts of this clone. The chain links TRBV6-5 to TRBJ2-1; 7 nucleotides line up with TRBD1. The length of the CDR3 is 14 residues. V lost 6 bases, J lost 5 bases, and 7 bases stayed unmatched. Germline CDR1 reads MNHEY; CDR2 reads SVGAGI. CDR3 in amino acids: CASRRGHLDNEQFF. The CDR3 DNA follows: TGTGCCAGCAGAAGGGGGCACTTGGACAATGAGCAGTTCTTC.

This clone turned up a few times. V gene TRBV7-3 combines with J gene TRBJ2-1; either TRBD1 or TRBD2 may fit D (5 bases each). Deletions cut 4 bases from V and 6 bases from J, with 16 bases between. The CDR3 sequence is 15 residues long. Germline V lookup: CDR1 SGHTA, CDR2 FQGTGA. CDR3 sequence (DNA): TGTGCCAGCAGCTCTACAGGCACTAGGTCCAATGAGCAGTTCTTC. Protein product: CASSSTGTRSNEQFF.

This clone turned up a few times. J is TRBJ1-2 and V is TRBV7-9; tentative D call: TRBD1 (6 bases). V gave up 5 bases and J gave up 8 bases, with 15 bases separating them. This CDR3 contains 13 residues. In germline, CDR1 is SEHNR, CDR2 FQNEAQ (reference sequence). The CDR3 spells CASSRDRLNGYTF. Here the CDR3 DNA reads TGTGCCAGCAGCCGAGACAGGCTCAACGGCTACACCTTC.

The chain carries TRBV13 and TRBJ2-1; TRBD2 matches at 7 bases. The length of the CDR3 is 16 residues. V lost 2 bases and J lost 5; bases outside the gene matches: 9. CDR1 is PRHDT, CDR2 FYEKMQ, per germline (reference sequence). The CDR3 loop is CASSLTREVRHNEQFF. CDR3 sequence (DNA): TGTGCCAGCAGCTTAACCCGGGAGGTGAGACACAATGAGCAGTTCTTC.

This chain joins TRBV7-2 and TRBJ1-5, with no clear D. Germline lookup yields CDR1 SGHTA and CDR2 FQGNSA. CDR3 size: 13 residues. V was shortened by 2 bases and J by 5 bases, with 7 bases between the two germline ends. The CDR3 DNA is TGTGCCAGCAGCTTAACTGGTGATCAGCCCCAGCATTTT. Protein product: CASSLTGDQPQHF.

The rearrangement uses TRBV5-4 and TRBJ2-3; D is unclear. The length of the CDR3 is 14 residues. The ends were cut back, 0 bases at V and 1 base at J, with 6 bases in the middle. CDR1 and CDR2 (germline): SGHNT, YYREEE (reference sequence). DNA for the CDR3: TGTGCCAGCAGCTTGGAGCGTGGCACAGATACGCAGTATTTT. This sequence encodes CASSLERGTDTQYF.

The chain recombines TRBV11-1 with TRBJ1-1; D is unclear. The CDR3 runs to 13 residues. CDR1 and CDR2 (germline): SGHAT, FQDESV (reference sequence). Trimming shortened V by 2 bases and J by 1 base, and 5 bases separated the two germline ends. The CDR3 DNA sequence: TGTGCCAGCAGCTTATCTCAGAACACTGAAGCTTTCTTT. Translating it yields CASSLSQNTEAFF.

A word on this clone: A read error may produce the germline difference seen at one junction end. The rearrangement joins TRBV5-6 to TRBJ1-2; D unclear. The V gene's germline CDR1 is SGHDT and CDR2 YYEEEE. The CDR3 has 12 amino acids. The CDR3 spells CASSLADGEPDF. As DNA, the CDR3 is TGTGCCAGCAGCTTGGCCGACGGGGAGCCCGACTTC.

J is TRBJ1-2 and V is TRBV5-1; the D is unclear. CDR1 is SGHRS, CDR2 YFSETQ, per germline. V lost 2 bases and J 6 bases, leaving 14 bases between the germline ends. This CDR3 region has 14 residues. CDR3 protein: CASSFVGDADGYTF. In nucleotides, the CDR3 is TGCGCCAGCAGCTTCGTCGGGGATGCGGATGGCTACACCTTC. Full variable domain (remainder filled in from reference TRBV5-1 and TRBJ1-2): KAGVTQTPRYLIKTRGQQVTLSCSPISGHRSVSWYQQTPGQGLQFLFEYFSETQRNKGNFPGRFSGRQFSNSRSEMNVSTLELGDSALYLCASSFVGDADGYTFGSGTRLTVV.

V usage is TRBV6-1 and J usage is TRBJ2-2; D is tentatively TRBD1 or TRBD2 (5 bases each). The CDR3 loop spans 14 amino acids. Trimming removed 8 bases at V and 4 bases at J, with 14 bases between. Germline lookup yields CDR1 MNHNS and CDR2 SASEGT. The CDR3 reads CASLAGAGTGELFF. In DNA, the CDR3 is TGTGCCAGCCTGGCCGGGGCGGGCACCGGGGAGCTGTTTTTT.

The chain is built from TRBV25-1 and TRBJ2-1; D uncertain. Germline V gene data show CDR1 as MGHDK and CDR2 as SYGVNS. Between the trimmed V and J ends, which lost 2 bases and 4 bases, there was a span of 15 bases. The CDR3 is made up of 16 amino acids. CDR3 coding DNA: TGTGCCAGCAGTGAAAGGGCGGTCAGCGTTTACAATGAGCAGTTCTTC. It yields the protein CASSERAVSVYNEQFF.

The V and J genes are TRBV7-8 and TRBJ1-2; TRBD1 agrees at 7 bases. V lost 4 bases, J lost 2 bases, and 13 bases stayed unmatched. The CDR3 covers 17 residues. Per germline, CDR1 SGHVS and CDR2 FQNEAQ. CDR3 DNA sequence: TGTGCCAGCAGCTCGCATAGTGGACAGGTCAAGAACTATGGCTACACCTTC. It codes for CASSSHSGQVKNYGYTF.

V gene TRBV6-5 combines with J gene TRBJ1-5; D is perhaps TRBD1 (6 bases). V gave up 8 bases and J gave up 4 bases, with 15 bases separating them. This CDR3 is built from 14 residues. CDR1 and CDR2 from the germline V gene are MNHEY and SVGAGI. The CDR3 DNA sequence: TGTGCCAGCGCGAAGGGGGGCCCTAATCAGCCCCAGCATTTT. Its translation: CASAKGGPNQPQHF.

This chain connects TRBV2 to TRBJ1-3; the D is unclear. This CDR3 is 15 amino acids long. Trimming cost V 6 bases and J 0 bases, with 12 bases left between them. Germline V gives CDR1 SNHLY, CDR2 FYNNEI. CDR3 sequence reads: CASRGGIFSGNTIYF. CDR3 bases: TGTGCCAGCAGGGGCGGAATCTTCTCTGGAAACACCATATATTTT.

J is TRBJ2-1 and V is TRBV19; D remains unclear. V was clipped by 3 bases and J by 9 bases, with 6 bases between them. The CDR3 is made up of 11 amino acids. CDR1 is LNHDA and CDR2 is SQIVND in the germline V gene (reference sequence). The CDR3 reads CASSIYGEQFF. The CDR3 coding sequence is TGTGCCAGTAGTATTTACGGTGAGCAGTTCTTC.

The CDR3 sequence: CASTLGGGATEAFF. The CDR3 DNA sequence: TGTGCCAGCACCCTGGGTGGGGGAGCCACTGAAGCTTTCTTT. This rearrangement joins TRBV6-5 to TRBJ1-1, with a possible D match to TRBD1 (5 bases). This CDR3 is 14 amino acids long. Trimming pared 7 bases from V and 4 bases from J, leaving 16 bases between. Germline CDR1 reads MNHEY; CDR2 reads SVGAGI.

The chain joins TRBV6-1 to TRBJ1-6; D unresolved. CDR3 length: 14 amino acids. V dropped 2 bases and J dropped 13 bases, with 15 bases sitting between them. Germline V lookup: CDR1 MNHNS, CDR2 SASEGT. CDR3 coding DNA: TGTGCCAGCAGTGAATTATCTTCGCGTTCGCCCCTCCACTTT. Translated, it gives CASSELSSRSPLHF.

The chain couples TRBV5-5 to TRBJ1-2, with 7 nucleotides matching TRBD1. The J segment lost 2 bases and the V segment lost 4 bases, leaving 5 bases of the junction unmatched. Germline loops: CDR1 SGHKS, CDR2 YYEKEE (reference sequence). The CDR3 is 14 residues long. CDR3: CASSAPGQNYGYTF. The CDR3 DNA reads as TGTGCCAGCAGCGCGCCGGGACAGAACTATGGCTACACCTTC.

The rearrangement uses TRBV10-3 and TRBJ1-2; TRBD1 matches at 7 bases. The germline V gene has CDR1 ENHRY and CDR2 SYGVKD. The CDR3 has 15 residues. Germline trimming cut 3 bases from V and 4 bases from J; bases unmatched to any gene: 8. The CDR3 DNA reads TGTGCCATCAGTGATCAGGGGGAGGAGGGCTATGGCTACACCTTC. This sequence encodes CAISDQGEEGYGYTF.